Presented here are 18 T cell receptor beta chains from one specimen sequenced in a study of T cell changes during pregnancy in multiple sclerosis. Generated by immunoSEQ multiplex PCR, the TCRdb table keeps only in-frame clones and is missing some. The sample includes around 100,000 clones, about nine tenths of them seen just once. The sequencing here drew on peripheral blood, taken after pregnancy. The receptors derive from a female donor with multiple sclerosis, enrolled in a pregnancy study.

As DNA, the CDR3 is TGCGCCAGCAGCCAAGATCGGATGGTCCGGCGGGGCTACACCTTC. Its translation: CASSQDRMVRRGYTF. The V call is TRBV4-1, the J call TRBJ1-2; D remains unclear. CDR1 is MGHRA, CDR2 YSYEKL, per germline. The CDR3 has 15 amino acids. Between the trimmed V and J ends, which lost 0 bases and 8 bases, there was a span of 16 bases.

J is TRBJ2-1 and V is TRBV5-1; D is possibly TRBD1 (6 bases). Germline V gene lookup returns CDR1 SGHRS and CDR2 YFSETQ. V dropped 0 bases and J dropped 3 bases, with 10 bases sitting between them. The CDR3 sequence is 15 residues long. CDR3 DNA sequence: TGCGCCAGCAGCTTGGCAGGGGTGGGCTACAATGAGCAGTTCTTC. Its translation: CASSLAGVGYNEQFF.

The V and J genes are TRBV11-3 and TRBJ2-7; 9 bases agree with TRBD1. The length of the CDR3 is 14 residues. Trimming removed 5 bases from V and 0 bases from J; junction bases left unmatched: 2. The germline gives CDR1 SGHNT, CDR2 YENEEA. CDR3 in DNA: TGTGCCAGCAGCCAGGACAGGGGCTCCTACGAGCAGTACTTC. It specifies CASSQDRGSYEQYF.

The rearrangement joins TRBV10-3 to TRBJ2-7, with TRBD2 identical over 12 bases. This CDR3 has 13 amino acids. V lost 4 bases, J lost 5 bases, and 0 bases stayed unmatched. The germline gives CDR1 ENHRY, CDR2 SYGVKD. The CDR3 sequence: CAISGTSGNEQYF. The CDR3 coding sequence is TGTGCCATCAGTGGGACTAGCGGGAACGAGCAGTACTTC.

V gene TRBV30 combines with J gene TRBJ2-3, with 9 bases that match TRBD1. Trimming at V came to 1 base and at J to 4 bases, leaving 12 bases not matched to a gene. This CDR3 spans 17 amino acids. Germline V gene sequence: CDR1 GTSNPN, CDR2 SVGIG (reference sequence). The CDR3 region is CAWSAIGQGPRSDTQYF. DNA for the CDR3: TGTGCCTGGAGTGCTATAGGACAGGGGCCCCGTTCAGATACGCAGTATTTT.

This clone was observed a single time. The chain carries TRBV5-1 and TRBJ2-7, with TRBD2 identical over 10 bases. Germline V gene data show CDR1 as SGHRS and CDR2 as YFSETQ. The trim removed 2 bases at V and 2 bases at J, leaving 10 bases unmatched. CDR3 length: 17 amino acids. The CDR3 DNA reads as TGCGCCAGCAGCTTCCGGCCCCCTAGCGGGAGTGCCTACGAGCAGTACTTC. Encoded protein: CASSFRPPSGSAYEQYF.

The chain combines TRBV9 with TRBJ2-1; the match to TRBD2 covers 7 bases. With 3 bases clipped from V and 12 bases from J, the junction kept 9 bases outside the gene matches. Germline V gene lookup returns CDR1 SGDLS and CDR2 YYNGEE. The CDR3 is 13 residues long. This chain's CDR3 is CASSGGGGSRQFF. The CDR3 DNA reads TGTGCCAGCAGCGGGGGGGGAGGAAGTAGGCAGTTCTTC.

This chain connects TRBV2 to TRBJ1-2; D not certain. Germline CDR1 reads SNHLY; CDR2 reads FYNNEI. The CDR3 covers 17 residues. Trimming removed 3 bases at V and 3 bases at J, with 20 bases between. As DNA, the CDR3 is TGTGCCAGCAGTGAGTCGGGGTGGAGTTCTTTAGACTATGGCTACACCTTC. Translated, it gives CASSESGWSSLDYGYTF.

This clone was recorded once. The J gene is TRBJ2-7, the V gene TRBV13; 8 nucleotides line up with TRBD1. Germline lookup yields CDR1 PRHDT and CDR2 FYEKMQ (reference sequence). V shed 3 bases and J 2 bases; nucleotides not matched to a gene: 9. The CDR3 covers 16 residues. This chain's CDR3 is CASSFRVQGVPYEQYF. The CDR3 DNA is TGTGCCAGCAGCTTCCGGGTACAGGGGGTACCCTACGAGCAGTACTTC.

CDR3 nucleotides: TGTGCCAGCAGTGTCGGTTATAATGAAAAACTGTTTTTT. This gives the protein CASSVGYNEKLFF. This chain links TRBV6-1 with TRBJ1-4; D unclear. The CDR3 spans 13 residues. Germline CDR1 MNHNS, CDR2 SASEGT. With 4 bases removed from V and 4 bases from J, the gap between germline ends came to 7 bases.

The chain combines TRBV6-5 with TRBJ1-6; no firm D call. The V gene's germline CDR1 is MNHEY and CDR2 SVGAGI. With 0 bases removed from V and 9 bases from J, the gap between germline ends came to 6 bases. This CDR3 is 13 amino acids long. CDR3 DNA sequence: TGTGCCAGCAGTTACTCGGAGGGTTCACCCCTCCACTTT. Translation: CASSYSEGSPLHF.

This rearrangement joins TRBV7-9 to TRBJ2-1, with 10 bases matching TRBD1. This CDR3 spans 15 amino acids. The germline CDR1 and CDR2 sequences are SEHNR and FQNEAQ (reference sequence). V was pared by 11 bases and J by 4 bases, with 11 bases of the junction left unmatched. The CDR3 DNA sequence: TGTGCCGGAGGACAGGGGGAAATTTCTTACAATGAGCAGTTCTTC. This gives the protein CAGGQGEISYNEQFF. Full variable domain (missing parts from reference TRBV7-9 and TRBJ2-1): DTGVSQNPRHKITKRGQNVTFRCDPISEHNRLYWYRQTLGQGPEFLTYFQNEAQLEKSRLLSDRFSAERPKGSFSTLEIQRTEQGDSAMYLCAGGQGEISYNEQFFGPGTRLTVL.

This chain links TRBV19 with TRBJ1-4, with TRBD1 matching 10 bases. This CDR3 is built from 20 residues. The germline V gene encodes CDR1 LNHDA and CDR2 SQIVND (reference sequence). The V and J ends lost 5 bases and 0 bases, in that order; junction bases with no gene match: 15. CDR3 coding DNA: TGTGCCAGTAGTGGCCCCCGGACAGGGGGACCGACTTCAACTAATGAAAAACTGTTTTTT. Its protein is CASSGPRTGGPTSTNEKLFF.

The rearrangement uses TRBV7-2 and TRBJ2-7, with a weak D call TRBD2 (5 bases). CDR1 is SGHTA, CDR2 FQGNSA, per germline. The V and J ends lost 0 bases and 2 bases respectively, with 8 bases between them. There are 14 residues in the CDR3. The CDR3 protein is CASSLAWRAYEQYF. In DNA, the CDR3 is TGTGCCAGCAGCTTAGCCTGGCGGGCCTACGAGCAGTACTTC. The full variable domain, its missing parts supplied by reference TRBV7-2 and TRBJ2-7, is GAGVSQSPSNKVTEKGKDVELRCDPISGHTALYWYRQSLGQGLEFLIYFQGNSAPDKSGLPSDRFSAERTGGSVSTLTIQRTQQEDSAVYLCASSLAWRAYEQYFGPGTRLTVT.

The chain combines TRBV7-8 with TRBJ2-1, with D maybe TRBD2 (6 bases). There are 17 residues in the CDR3. The germline gives CDR1 SGHVS, CDR2 FQNEAQ. Trimming stripped 3 bases from V and 0 bases from J, with 15 bases between. CDR3 sequence (DNA): TGTGCCAGCAGCTTCGCCTTGGGCGGGGCCTCCTACAATGAGCAGTTCTTC. Protein sequence: CASSFALGGASYNEQFF.

This clone has just one count. The rearrangement uses TRBV28 and TRBJ2-2; perhaps TRBD1 as D (6 bases). The germline CDR1 and CDR2 sequences are MDHEN and SYDVKM. Between the trimmed V and J ends, which lost 6 bases and 4 bases, there was a span of 9 bases. This CDR3 region has 13 residues. The CDR3 nucleotides are TGTGCCAGCAGAACACAGGGCACCGGGGAGCTGTTTTTT. Its protein is CASRTQGTGELFF.

The V gene is TRBV9, the J gene TRBJ2-1, with 12 bases matching TRBD2. Trimming removed 0 bases from V and 10 bases from J; junction bases left unmatched: 5. This CDR3 comprises 15 residues. CDR1 and CDR2 (germline): SGDLS, YYNGEE. The CDR3 DNA follows: TGTGCCAGCAGCGTAGAGACTAGCGGGAGCGTAGAGCAGTTCTTC. Its protein product is CASSVETSGSVEQFF.

This chain links TRBV6-1 with TRBJ1-1; the D gene is possibly TRBD1 (6 bases). This CDR3 is built from 14 residues. The germline V gene encodes CDR1 MNHNS and CDR2 SASEGT. V was clipped by 3 bases and J by 7 bases, with 15 bases between them. The CDR3 DNA is TGTGCCAGCAGTGAGGTGTGGGGGGGCGGTGAAGCTTTCTTT. This gives the protein CASSEVWGGGEAFF.